A selection of T cell receptor beta chains follows, all from one sample in a study of cytomegalovirus exposure and HLA in healthy donors. Only in-frame clones appear in the TCRdb table, and some are missing; sequencing was by immunoSEQ multiplex PCR. The sample lists about 160,000 clones; roughly 91% were seen once. The sequencing sample was made of PBMCs. The receptors originated from a man between 18 and 35 years old in good health and CMV-seropositive. The CDR3 runs from the conserved cysteine through the conserved F or W. Each record gives: J gene, clone size, V gene, D gene, CDR3 DNA, CDR3 protein. The D gene is left open where the match is weak. Only part of the rows carry a size: once, few, many, or a class if the clone is expanded.

j_call: TRBJ2-7
clone_size: -
v_call: TRBV6-5
d_call: TRBD2
cdr3_nt: TGTGCCAGCAGTTACTGGCCTAGCGGTTCCTCCTACGAGCAGTACTTC
cdr3_aa: CASSYWPSGSSYEQYF

j_call: TRBJ2-1
clone_size: -
v_call: TRBV7-7
d_call: -
cdr3_nt: TGTGCTAGCAGCTTTGACTCGTACAATGAGCAGTTCTTC
cdr3_aa: CASSFDSYNEQFF

j_call: TRBJ1-1
clone_size: large
v_call: TRBV6-1
d_call: -
cdr3_nt: TGTGCCAGCACCCCTACAGGGATGAACACTGAAGCTTTCTTT
cdr3_aa: CASTPTGMNTEAFF

j_call: TRBJ2-6
clone_size: -
v_call: TRBV6-4
d_call: -
cdr3_nt: TGTGCCAGCAGTGAAAGGGGCACTGGGGCCAACGTCCTGACTTTC
cdr3_aa: CASSERGTGANVLTF

j_call: TRBJ2-3
clone_size: -
v_call: TRBV7-2
d_call: TRBD2
cdr3_nt: TGTGCCAGCAGCCAACGGACTAGCGGGAAAGTGAGGGATACGCAGTATTTT
cdr3_aa: CASSQRTSGKVRDTQYF

j_call: TRBJ2-7
clone_size: -
v_call: TRBV19
d_call: -
cdr3_nt: TGTGCCAGTAGAGGGGGATCCTACGAGCAGTACTTC
cdr3_aa: CASRGGSYEQYF

j_call: TRBJ1-1
clone_size: -
v_call: TRBV6-1
d_call: TRBD1
cdr3_nt: TGTGCCAGCAGGACAGGGGCGAGGACTGAAGCTTTCTTT
cdr3_aa: CASRTGARTEAFF

j_call: TRBJ2-1
clone_size: -
v_call: TRBV5-1
d_call: TRBD2
cdr3_nt: TGCGCCAGCAGCTTGTCGGCTAGCGGTGACTACAATGAGCAGTTCTTC
cdr3_aa: CASSLSASGDYNEQFF

j_call: TRBJ1-2
clone_size: -
v_call: TRBV18
d_call: -
cdr3_nt: TGTGCCAGCTCGTTTAGACAGATGTTAGATGGCTACACCTTC
cdr3_aa: CASSFRQMLDGYTF

j_call: TRBJ2-7
clone_size: -
v_call: TRBV5-6
d_call: TRBD1
cdr3_nt: TGTGCCAGCAGCTTGGGACCGGGACAGGTCTTCTACGAGCAGTACTTC
cdr3_aa: CASSLGPGQVFYEQYF

j_call: TRBJ2-2
clone_size: -
v_call: TRBV18
d_call: TRBD1
cdr3_nt: TGTGCCAGCTCACCTCGTGACAGGGTCGGTGCCACCGGGGAGCTGTTTTTT
cdr3_aa: CASSPRDRVGATGELFF

j_call: TRBJ2-5
clone_size: -
v_call: TRBV20-1
d_call: -
cdr3_nt: TGCAGTGCAGCTATAGAGACCCAGTACTTC
cdr3_aa: CSAAIETQYF

j_call: TRBJ1-1
clone_size: once
v_call: TRBV6-1
d_call: TRBD1
cdr3_nt: TGTGCCAGCAGTGCCCTACAGGGGATGAACACTGAAGCTTTCTTT
cdr3_aa: CASSALQGMNTEAFF

j_call: TRBJ2-1
clone_size: -
v_call: TRBV9
d_call: TRBD2
cdr3_nt: TGTGCCAGCAGCGTAGTGGCGGGAGAAGGGGAGCAGTTCTTC
cdr3_aa: CASSVVAGEGEQFF

j_call: TRBJ1-2
clone_size: -
v_call: TRBV29-1
d_call: -
cdr3_nt: TGCAGCGTCGTGGGCGACAGAGAGAATGGCTACACCTTC
cdr3_aa: CSVVGDRENGYTF

j_call: TRBJ2-2
clone_size: -
v_call: TRBV7-6
d_call: -
cdr3_nt: TGTGCCAGCAGCTTAACCACTAGCCAGGACACCGGGGAGCTGTTTTTT
cdr3_aa: CASSLTTSQDTGELFF

j_call: TRBJ2-1
clone_size: -
v_call: TRBV19
d_call: -
cdr3_nt: TGTGCCAGTAGTTTATCTAGCGCTTCCTACAATGAGCAGTTCTTC
cdr3_aa: CASSLSSASYNEQFF

j_call: TRBJ2-5
clone_size: -
v_call: TRBV18
d_call: -
cdr3_nt: TGTGCCAGCTCACCTATTCCGGGACAACTCCGAGAGACCCAGTACTTC
cdr3_aa: CASSPIPGQLRETQYF

j_call: TRBJ2-5
clone_size: once
v_call: TRBV11-2
d_call: -
cdr3_nt: TGTGCCAGCAGCGGGGTAGGAGGGGATCCAGAGACCCAGTACTTC
cdr3_aa: CASSGVGGDPETQYF

j_call: TRBJ1-2
clone_size: few
v_call: TRBV7-3
d_call: TRBD1
cdr3_nt: TGTGCCAGCAGCTTCGGACAGGGGTACTCGGATGGCTACACCTTC
cdr3_aa: CASSFGQGYSDGYTF

j_call: TRBJ2-1
clone_size: -
v_call: TRBV2
d_call: TRBD2
cdr3_nt: TGTGCCAGCAGTGTAGCGGGAGGGACCTACAATGAGCAGTTCTTC
cdr3_aa: CASSVAGGTYNEQFF

j_call: TRBJ1-5
clone_size: -
v_call: TRBV30
d_call: -
cdr3_nt: TGTGCCTGGAGTCAGGGGAGCAATCAGCCCCAGCATTTT
cdr3_aa: CAWSQGSNQPQHF

j_call: TRBJ1-2
clone_size: -
v_call: TRBV18
d_call: -
cdr3_nt: TGTGCCAGCTCACCAACCGCGGGGGCTGGTGGCTACACCTTC
cdr3_aa: CASSPTAGAGGYTF

j_call: TRBJ1-1
clone_size: -
v_call: TRBV27
d_call: TRBD1
cdr3_nt: TGTGCCAGCAGTACACTCCAGACAGGGCGGGAAGCTTTCTTT
cdr3_aa: CASSTLQTGREAFF

j_call: TRBJ2-2
clone_size: -
v_call: TRBV4-1
d_call: -
cdr3_nt: TGCGCCAGCAGCCACGCGAACACCGGGGAGCTGTTTTTT
cdr3_aa: CASSHANTGELFF

j_call: TRBJ2-3
clone_size: -
v_call: TRBV18
d_call: TRBD2
cdr3_nt: TGTGCCAGCTCACCTAGGGGGACTAGCGCACCAGATACGCAGTATTTT
cdr3_aa: CASSPRGTSAPDTQYF

j_call: TRBJ2-3
clone_size: -
v_call: TRBV18
d_call: TRBD1
cdr3_nt: TGTGCCAGCTCACCCAGACAGGGCCAATTCAAAGTTACGCAGTATTTT
cdr3_aa: CASSPRQGQFKVTQYF

j_call: TRBJ2-2
clone_size: -
v_call: TRBV4-2
d_call: TRBD1
cdr3_nt: TGTGCCAGCAGCCAAGAAAATAGGGGGCGTGGCGGGGAGCTGTTTTTT
cdr3_aa: CASSQENRGRGGELFF

j_call: TRBJ2-3
clone_size: -
v_call: TRBV28
d_call: -
cdr3_nt: TGTGCCAGCAGTGCAGGGCAGCAGGGTGATGGAACAGATACGCAGTATTTT
cdr3_aa: CASSAGQQGDGTDTQYF

j_call: TRBJ2-7
clone_size: -
v_call: TRBV6-1
d_call: TRBD1
cdr3_nt: TGTGCCAGCAGTGAGACGGGACAGGGTCACTACGAGCAGTACTTC
cdr3_aa: CASSETGQGHYEQYF

j_call: TRBJ2-7
clone_size: -
v_call: TRBV5-4
d_call: -
cdr3_nt: TGTGCCAGCAGCTTGAAGCGGGTGAGCTCCTACGAGCAGTACTTC
cdr3_aa: CASSLKRVSSYEQYF

j_call: TRBJ2-1
clone_size: once
v_call: TRBV4-1
d_call: -
cdr3_nt: TGCGCCAGCAGCCAAGAATGGGGGCAGAACTCCTACAATGAGCAGTTCTTC
cdr3_aa: CASSQEWGQNSYNEQFF

j_call: TRBJ2-1
clone_size: -
v_call: TRBV9
d_call: TRBD2
cdr3_nt: TGTGCCAGCAGCGTAATGACTAGCGGGACCAATGAGCAGTTCTTC
cdr3_aa: CASSVMTSGTNEQFF

j_call: TRBJ2-7
clone_size: -
v_call: TRBV19
d_call: -
cdr3_nt: TGTGCCAGTAGTATCAGCAACCTCGGGGAGCAGTACTTC
cdr3_aa: CASSISNLGEQYF

j_call: TRBJ1-1
clone_size: -
v_call: TRBV6-1
d_call: -
cdr3_nt: TGTGCCTCCTCAACAGGAGCCTGGGGCACTGAAGCTTTCTTT
cdr3_aa: CASSTGAWGTEAFF

j_call: TRBJ2-7
clone_size: -
v_call: TRBV18
d_call: -
cdr3_nt: TGTGCCAGCTCTCCCGGGTCGAGCGGAGAGCAGTACTTC
cdr3_aa: CASSPGSSGEQYF

j_call: TRBJ2-7
clone_size: -
v_call: TRBV6-1
d_call: -
cdr3_nt: TGTGCCAGCAGTGGAGGACTTCGGTCAGGCACCTACGAGCAGTACTTC
cdr3_aa: CASSGGLRSGTYEQYF

j_call: TRBJ2-3
clone_size: -
v_call: TRBV7-3
d_call: TRBD1
cdr3_nt: TGTGCCAGCAGCTCGAAGTTGGGACAGGGGGCAGATACGCAGTATTTT
cdr3_aa: CASSSKLGQGADTQYF

j_call: TRBJ2-5
clone_size: -
v_call: TRBV5-4
d_call: -
cdr3_nt: TGTGCCAGCAGCTTTGGAGATAGAGAGACCCAGTACTTC
cdr3_aa: CASSFGDRETQYF

j_call: TRBJ2-1
clone_size: -
v_call: TRBV6-1
d_call: TRBD2
cdr3_nt: TGTGCCAGCAGTGAACGTCTTAGCGGGTCCTACAATGAGCAGTTCTTC
cdr3_aa: CASSERLSGSYNEQFF

j_call: TRBJ1-3
clone_size: -
v_call: TRBV7-8
d_call: TRBD1
cdr3_nt: TGTGCCAGCAGCCCCAGGGGGACTGGAAACACCATATATTTT
cdr3_aa: CASSPRGTGNTIYF

j_call: TRBJ2-2
clone_size: -
v_call: TRBV27
d_call: TRBD1
cdr3_nt: TGTGCCAGCAGTTTAAGAGGGGGCATGGTCGGGGAGCTGTTTTTT
cdr3_aa: CASSLRGGMVGELFF

j_call: TRBJ1-2
clone_size: -
v_call: TRBV6-5
d_call: -
cdr3_nt: TGTGCCAGCAGTTACTCTCCAGAAGACTATGGCTACACCTTC
cdr3_aa: CASSYSPEDYGYTF

j_call: TRBJ1-3
clone_size: -
v_call: TRBV6-1
d_call: -
cdr3_nt: TGTGCCAGCAGTGAAGGAGAATCTGGAAACACCATATATTTT
cdr3_aa: CASSEGESGNTIYF